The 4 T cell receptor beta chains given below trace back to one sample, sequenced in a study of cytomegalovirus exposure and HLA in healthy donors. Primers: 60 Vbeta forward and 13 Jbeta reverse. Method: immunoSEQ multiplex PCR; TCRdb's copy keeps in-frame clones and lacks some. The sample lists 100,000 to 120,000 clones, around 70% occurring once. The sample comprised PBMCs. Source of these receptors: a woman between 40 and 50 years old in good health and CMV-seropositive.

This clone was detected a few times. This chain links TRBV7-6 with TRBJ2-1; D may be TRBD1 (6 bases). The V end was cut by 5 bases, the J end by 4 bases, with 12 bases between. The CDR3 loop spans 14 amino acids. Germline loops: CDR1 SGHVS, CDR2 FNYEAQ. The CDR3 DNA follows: TGTGCCAGCAGCGACCTTCAGGGGTACAATGAGCAGTTCTTC. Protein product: CASSDLQGYNEQFF.

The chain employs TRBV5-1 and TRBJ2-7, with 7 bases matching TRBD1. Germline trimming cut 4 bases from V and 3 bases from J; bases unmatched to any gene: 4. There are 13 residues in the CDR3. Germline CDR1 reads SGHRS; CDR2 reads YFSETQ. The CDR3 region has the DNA TGCGCCAGCAGCCCCCGGGACAGCTACGAGCAGTACTTC. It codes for CASSPRDSYEQYF.

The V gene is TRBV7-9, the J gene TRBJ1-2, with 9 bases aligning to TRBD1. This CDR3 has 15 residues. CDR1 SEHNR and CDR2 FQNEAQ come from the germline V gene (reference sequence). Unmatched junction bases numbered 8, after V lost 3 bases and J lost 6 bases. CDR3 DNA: TGTGCCAGCAGCTTTAACAGGGGGCAGCGAGATGGCTACACCTTC. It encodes CASSFNRGQRDGYTF.

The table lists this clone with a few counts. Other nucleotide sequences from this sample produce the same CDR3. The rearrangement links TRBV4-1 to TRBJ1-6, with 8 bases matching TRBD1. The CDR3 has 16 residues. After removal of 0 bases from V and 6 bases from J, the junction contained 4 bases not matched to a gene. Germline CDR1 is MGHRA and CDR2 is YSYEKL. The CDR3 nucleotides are TGCGCCAGCAGCCAAGAAGCAGGGGGCCCTAATTCACCCCTCCACTTT. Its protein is CASSQEAGGPNSPLHF.